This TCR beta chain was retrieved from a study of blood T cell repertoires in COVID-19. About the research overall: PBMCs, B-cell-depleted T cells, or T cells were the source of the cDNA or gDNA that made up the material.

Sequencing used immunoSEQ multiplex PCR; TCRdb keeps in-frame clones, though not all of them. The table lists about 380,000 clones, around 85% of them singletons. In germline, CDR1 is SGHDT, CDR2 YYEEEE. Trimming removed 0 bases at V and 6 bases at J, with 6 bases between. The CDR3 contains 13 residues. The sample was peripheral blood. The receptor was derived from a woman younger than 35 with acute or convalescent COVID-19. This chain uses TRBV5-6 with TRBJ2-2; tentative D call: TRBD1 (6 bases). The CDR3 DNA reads TGTGCCAGCAGCTTGGGGACAGCCGGGGAGCTGTTTTTT. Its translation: CASSLGTAGELFF.